The 27 T cell receptor beta chains below were found in one sample sequenced in a study of cytotoxic CD8 clonotypes in ibrutinib-treated CLL. Repertoires were generated with immunoSEQ multiplex PCR, while TCRdb's copy carries only in-frame clones and drops some. Of 150,000 or so clones in the sample, roughly three quarters were seen once. Material: PBMCs, obtained after 12 months of ibrutinib treatment. These receptors came from a human donor with chronic lymphocytic leukemia.

The chain couples TRBV4-1 to TRBJ2-1, with 7 bases aligning to TRBD2. This CDR3 is 15 amino acids long. Losses at the gene ends were 4 bases for V and 6 bases for J; bases not matched to a gene: 9. CDR1 MGHRA and CDR2 YSYEKL come from the germline V gene. CDR3 sequence: CASSPGLAASNEQFF. CDR3 DNA sequence: TGCGCCAGCAGCCCTGGGCTAGCGGCCTCCAATGAGCAGTTCTTC.

J is TRBJ2-1 and V is TRBV6-5; no definite D call. The V gene's germline CDR1 is MNHEY and CDR2 SVGAGI. The CDR3 is 15 amino acids. Deletions cut 0 bases from V and 10 bases from J, with 16 bases between. CDR3 coding DNA: TGTGCCAGCAGTTACTCGATCCGACTTGGGCGCGAGCAGTTCTTC. Translated: CASSYSIRLGREQFF.

CDR3 coding DNA: TGCGCCAGCAGCCCGAGACTAGGCGGATCCTACAATGAGCAGTTCTTC. Translated: CASSPRLGGSYNEQFF. This chain links TRBV5-1 with TRBJ2-1, with D possibly matching TRBD2 (6 bases). CDR3 length: 16 amino acids. The germline V gene encodes CDR1 SGHRS and CDR2 YFSETQ. V lost 4 bases, J lost 1 base, and 15 bases lay in between.

This chain links TRBV7-2 with TRBJ1-5; the D is unclear. CDR1 is SGHTA and CDR2 is FQGNSA in the germline V gene. Trimming removed 6 bases from V and 2 bases from J, with 11 bases in between. This CDR3 has 14 residues. CDR3 loop: CASSPDGGNQPQHF. The CDR3 DNA reads TGTGCCAGCAGTCCGGACGGAGGCAATCAGCCCCAGCATTTT.

This chain links TRBV7-9 with TRBJ2-7; 11 bases fit TRBD1. V dropped 4 bases and J dropped 7; count of bases not matched to a gene: 6. CDR3 length: 14 amino acids. CDR1 is SEHNR, CDR2 FQNEAQ, per germline (reference sequence). In nucleotides, the CDR3 is TGTGCCAGCAGCTCAGGACAGGGGGCAGGTGAGCAGTACTTC. The encoded protein is CASSSGQGAGEQYF.

J is TRBJ1-4 and V is TRBV4-1; D ambiguous. Trimming stripped 0 bases from V and 2 bases from J, with 4 bases between. Per the germline V gene, CDR1 is MGHRA and CDR2 is YSYEKL. This CDR3 spans 14 amino acids. The CDR3 spells CASSQELTNEKLFF. The DNA for the CDR3 is TGCGCCAGCAGCCAAGAGTTGACTAATGAAAAACTGTTTTTT.

The rearrangement joins TRBV29-1 to TRBJ2-1, with no clear D. The CDR3 length is 14 residues. V dropped 5 bases and J dropped 5 bases, with 16 bases sitting between them. CDR1 SQVTM and CDR2 ANQGSEA come from the germline V gene. The DNA for the CDR3 is TGCAGCGTTAGACGTTCCCCATTGGACAATGAGCAGTTCTTC. Translated: CSVRRSPLDNEQFF.

The genes are TRBV30 and TRBJ2-1; D uncertain. Trimming left V 0 bases short and J 8 bases short, with 14 bases between. Germline CDR1 is GTSNPN and CDR2 is SVGIG (reference sequence). The CDR3 consists of 14 residues. CDR3 DNA sequence: TGTGCCTGGAGTGTCCTTCGAAGTATACATGAGCAGTTCTTC. Translating gives CAWSVLRSIHEQFF.

The chain carries TRBV7-9 and TRBJ1-1, with a weak D call TRBD1 (5 bases). The CDR3 loop spans 15 amino acids. V was clipped by 6 bases and J by 1 base, with 15 bases between them. Germline values: CDR1 SEHNR, CDR2 FQNEAQ (reference sequence). The CDR3 nucleotides read TGTGCCAGCAGTCCCACGTGGGGACGGAACACTGAAGCTTTCTTT. It translates to CASSPTWGRNTEAFF. Variable domain in full (rest from reference TRBV7-9 and TRBJ1-1): DTGVSQNPRHKITKRGQNVTFRCDPISEHNRLYWYRQTLGQGPEFLTYFQNEAQLEKSRLLSDRFSAERPKGSFSTLEIQRTEQGDSAMYLCASSPTWGRNTEAFFGQGTRLTVV.

This chain uses TRBV9 with TRBJ1-1, with D uncertain. The CDR3 is 13 residues long. Deletions cut 3 bases from V and 6 bases from J, with 12 bases between. The germline gives CDR1 SGDLS, CDR2 YYNGEE. The CDR3 DNA sequence: TGTGCCAGCAGCGCCACAATAGGCGCTGAAGCTTTCTTT. It yields the protein CASSATIGAEAFF.

The rearrangement links TRBV29-1 to TRBJ2-1, with TRBD1 identical over 8 bases. CDR1 SQVTM and CDR2 ANQGSEA come from the germline V gene. Trimming at V came to 0 bases and at J to 7 bases, leaving 17 bases not matched to a gene. The CDR3 is 18 residues long. The CDR3 DNA reads TGCAGCGTTGAAGACCTTACCGAGGACAGGGCTGCTTGGAATGAGCAGTTCTTC. This encodes CSVEDLTEDRAAWNEQFF.

The chain has TRBV9 and TRBJ1-1; D possibly corresponds to TRBD1 (6 bases). Germline V gene lookup returns CDR1 SGDLS and CDR2 YYNGEE. V was pared by 3 bases and J by 7 bases, with 16 bases between. The CDR3 covers 14 residues. CDR3 loop: CASSGYRELGEAFF. The CDR3 coding sequence is TGTGCCAGCAGCGGATACAGGGAACTGGGTGAAGCTTTCTTT.

The chain joins TRBV5-4 to TRBJ2-1; the D gene is possibly TRBD2 (6 bases). Trimming stripped 4 bases from V and 11 bases from J, with 25 bases between. Germline V gene lookup returns CDR1 SGHNT and CDR2 YYREEE (reference sequence). The CDR3 length is 16 residues. DNA for the CDR3: TGTGCCAGCAGCCTTAATCGGGACTGGGGACTGACGCAGCAGTTCTTC. This gives the protein CASSLNRDWGLTQQFF.

This chain links TRBV10-3 with TRBJ2-5; the D gene could be TRBD1 or TRBD2 (6 bases each). The CDR3 spans 15 residues. Germline V gene sequence: CDR1 ENHRY, CDR2 SYGVKD. Trimming removed 4 bases from V and 2 bases from J, with 14 bases in between. CDR3 coding DNA: TGTGCCATCAGTGTAGGGGGGCAGGGGCAAGAGACCCAGTACTTC. Translating gives CAISVGGQGQETQYF.

This clone occurred once. The chain has TRBV28 and TRBJ1-2; D possibly corresponds to TRBD1 (5 bases). V dropped 8 bases and J dropped 1 base, with 11 bases sitting between them. The CDR3 has 13 amino acids. CDR1 is MDHEN and CDR2 is SYDVKM in the germline V gene. For the CDR3, the DNA is TGTGCCAGCCGTGTAGGGGTTAACTATGGCTACACCTTC. This sequence encodes CASRVGVNYGYTF.

The chain joins TRBV7-9 to TRBJ1-1; 7 nucleotides align to TRBD1. The V gene's germline CDR1 is SEHNR and CDR2 FQNEAQ (reference sequence). The CDR3 length is 15 residues. V was pared by 3 bases and J by 1 base, with 5 bases of the junction left unmatched. The CDR3 protein is CASSFPWDRNTEAFF. CDR3 DNA: TGTGCCAGCAGCTTCCCCTGGGACAGGAACACTGAAGCTTTCTTT.

The chain carries TRBV5-1 and TRBJ2-1; TRBD1 aligns across 8 bases. This CDR3 comprises 14 residues. The germline V gene has CDR1 SGHRS and CDR2 YFSETQ. The trim removed 3 bases at V and 7 bases at J, leaving 6 bases unmatched. The DNA of the CDR3 is TGCGCCAGCAGCTCGAAGGACAGGGAGAATGAGCAGTTCTTC. Translated: CASSSKDRENEQFF.

This chain links TRBV4-3 with TRBJ2-2; tentative D call: TRBD1 (7 bases). The CDR3 runs 15 residues. V was trimmed by 1 base and J by 4 bases, leaving 10 bases between them. Germline V gene lookup returns CDR1 LGHNA and CDR2 YSLEER. CDR3 protein: CASSQGQGGTGELFF. DNA for the CDR3: TGCGCCAGCAGCCAAGGACAGGGAGGCACCGGGGAGCTGTTTTTT.

The chain has TRBV7-2 and TRBJ1-2; TRBD1 matches 8 bases. The V gene end was trimmed by 1 base and the J gene end by 7 bases; junction bases not matched to a gene: 2. The CDR3 contains 13 residues. Germline CDR1 reads SGHTA; CDR2 reads FQGNSA. Here the CDR3 reads CASSLGTGFGYTF. CDR3 DNA: TGTGCCAGCAGCTTAGGGACAGGGTTTGGCTACACCTTC.

This clone showed up just a few times. The J gene is TRBJ1-3, the V gene TRBV5-6; no definite D call. CDR3 length: 13 amino acids. V was trimmed by 9 bases and J by 4 bases, leaving 14 bases between them. CDR1 is SGHDT and CDR2 is YYEEEE in the germline V gene. For the CDR3, the DNA is TGTGCCATACTTCGGTCCTTCGGAAACACCATATATTTT. Translated: CAILRSFGNTIYF. The whole variable domain, remainder taken from reference TRBV5-6 and TRBJ1-3, is DAGVTQSPTHLIKTRGQQVTLRCSPKSGHDTVSWYQQALGQGPQFIFQYYEEEERQRGNFPDRFSGHQFPNYSSELNVNALLLGDSALYLCAILRSFGNTIYFGEGSWLTVV.

The chain has TRBV5-6 and TRBJ1-4; 8 bases are a match to TRBD1. The CDR3 totals 14 residues. V lost 4 bases to trimming and J lost 4 bases; unmatched junction nucleotides: 3. The germline V gene encodes CDR1 SGHDT and CDR2 YYEEEE. The CDR3 is CASSPTGVNEKLFF. CDR3 coding DNA: TGTGCCAGCAGCCCGACAGGGGTTAATGAAAAACTGTTTTTT.

This clone is a singleton in its sample. This chain uses TRBV29-1 with TRBJ1-2; 9 nucleotides align to TRBD1. Germline assignment: CDR1 SQVTM and CDR2 ANQGSEA. Trimming at V came to 6 bases and at J to 1 base, leaving 12 bases not matched to a gene. The CDR3 is 16 amino acids. In DNA, the CDR3 is TGCAGCGTGGGAACAGGGGGCCTGTTACTTAACTATGGCTACACCTTC. It codes for CSVGTGGLLLNYGYTF.

As concerns this clone: Relative to the germline gene, one junction end is altered; a read error may explain this. This rearrangement joins TRBV14 to TRBJ2-7, with 7 bases aligning to TRBD2. Germline CDR1 reads SGHDN; CDR2 reads FVKESK. This CDR3 region has 15 residues. CDR3 DNA sequence: TGTGCCAGCAGTCAAGCGCTAGCGGAAACCTACGAGCAGTACTTC. Encoded protein: CASSQALAETYEQYF.

V is TRBV7-2 and J is TRBJ2-4; a weak D match, TRBD2 (5 bases). Trimming stripped 5 bases from V and 7 bases from J, with 15 bases between. CDR1 is SGHTA and CDR2 is FQGNSA in the germline V gene. This CDR3 is built from 14 residues. The CDR3 DNA reads as TGTGCCAGCAGCGTCGGGATCTCCCGCAACATTCAGTACTTC. It yields the protein CASSVGISRNIQYF.

This sequence joins TRBV28 and TRBJ2-3; possible D gene TRBD2, 7 bases. CDR1 is MDHEN, CDR2 SYDVKM, per germline. CDR3 length: 17 amino acids. V was trimmed by 5 bases and J by 3 bases, leaving 21 bases between them. CDR3 loop: CASSLHGGREKTDTQYF. For the CDR3, the DNA is TGTGCCAGCAGTCTCCACGGGGGGCGGGAGAAAACAGATACGCAGTATTTT.

The chain uses TRBV7-9 and TRBJ2-7; D might be TRBD2 (5 bases). The V gene lost 5 bases and the J gene lost 3 bases, with 17 bases spanning the gap. Germline CDR1 and CDR2: SEHNR and FQNEAQ (reference sequence). This CDR3 spans 15 amino acids. The CDR3 nucleotides read TGTGCCAGCAGCCCTTCGGAGGCAGGCCTCTACGAGCAGTACTTC. Amino acids: CASSPSEAGLYEQYF.

V is TRBV11-2 and J is TRBJ2-2; TRBD1 aligns across 7 bases. CDR3 length: 14 amino acids. V lost 9 bases to trimming and J lost 4 bases; unmatched junction nucleotides: 8. CDR1 is SGHAT, CDR2 FQNNGV, per germline. The CDR3 sequence is CASRRDRITGELFF. Here the CDR3 DNA reads TGTGCCAGTCGCCGGGACAGAATCACCGGGGAGCTGTTTTTT. Complete variable domain (other parts from reference TRBV11-2 and TRBJ2-2): EAGVAQSPRYKIIEKRQSVAFWCNPISGHATLYWYQQILGQGPKLLIQFQNNGVVDDSQLPKDRFSAERLKGVDSTLKIQPAKLEDSAVYLCASRRDRITGELFFGEGSRLTVL.